This T cell receptor (beta chain) emerged from a study of blood T cell repertoires in COVID-19. The wider study: Donors in the United States, Italy and Spain gave samples during acute or convalescent COVID-19. Sample material is recorded as cDNA or gDNA derived from T cells, B-cell-depleted T cells, or PBMCs.

Trimming at V came to 3 bases and at J to 10 bases, leaving 6 bases not matched to a gene. CDR3 size: 13 residues. CDR1 is MRHNA and CDR2 is SNTAGT in the germline V gene. Methods used by the authors: Estimation of nucleated cell counts relied on the amplification of reference gene primers. Measured with immunoSEQ multiplex PCR; TCRdb has only the in-frame clones, and not every one. V and J calls and clone size come straight from that table; D and trimming were deduced from the DNA. This table holds roughly 220,000 clones, 70% to 90% found once. Cohort allocation depended upon clinical history that participants reported.

The rearrangement links TRBV6-4 to TRBJ2-1, with 7 bases matching TRBD1. Sequencing was performed on PBMCs or T cells enriched from blood (not recorded which). The sequence was obtained from a woman aged 45-60 years with acute COVID-19. The CDR3 protein is CASSEYRGGEQFF. In DNA form, the CDR3 reads TGTGCCAGCAGTGAATACAGGGGTGGAGAGCAGTTCTTC.